Listed here are 8 T cell receptor beta chains from one sample, sequenced in a study of blood T cell repertoires in COVID-19. Data came from immunoSEQ multiplex PCR; TCRdb stores just in-frame clones and leaves some out. The sample has 200,000 to 300,000 clones, roughly 80% seen once. The specimen sequenced was peripheral blood. These receptors originate from a woman older than 75 with acute or convalescent COVID-19.

The chain couples TRBV19 to TRBJ2-7; 8 positions match TRBD1. V shed 5 bases and J 6 bases; nucleotides not matched to a gene: 6. The CDR3 length is 13 residues. Germline V lookup: CDR1 LNHDA, CDR2 SQIVND (reference sequence). This CDR3 is CASSGGRGLEQYF. Here the CDR3 DNA reads TGTGCCAGTAGTGGCGGCAGGGGGCTCGAGCAGTACTTC.

The rearrangement uses TRBV11-2 and TRBJ1-4; D unresolved. Germline-derived CDR1 and CDR2 are SGHAT and FQNNGV. This CDR3 contains 15 residues. Trimming removed 4 bases from V and 7 bases from J, with 16 bases in between. The CDR3 sequence is CASSSRPVVGEKLFF. The CDR3 DNA follows: TGTGCCAGCAGCTCGCGGCCGGTGGTTGGTGAAAAACTGTTTTTT.

The rearrangement links TRBV7-9 to TRBJ1-2, with 7 bases that match TRBD1. Germline V CDR1 and CDR2: SEHNR, FQNEAQ (reference sequence). This CDR3 region has 14 residues. The ends lost 1 base at V and 2 bases at J; junction bases unmatched: 1. For the CDR3, the DNA is TGTGCCAGCAGCTTAGGGGACAGCAACTATGGCTACACCTTC. The encoded protein is CASSLGDSNYGYTF.

This clone was found a few times. The V call is TRBV27, the J call TRBJ1-5; D is unclear. This CDR3 has 13 amino acids. V was clipped by 5 bases and J by 11 bases, with 16 bases between them. Looked up from germline, CDR1 is MNHEY and CDR2 is SMNVEV (reference sequence). The CDR3 DNA is TGTGCCAGCAGTCCTCCGGGGAGGCAGACCCAGCATTTT. Protein product: CASSPPGRQTQHF.

The V gene is TRBV5-1, the J gene TRBJ2-2; 8 positions agree with TRBD2. The CDR3 covers 15 residues. The V gene's germline CDR1 is SGHRS and CDR2 YFSETQ. V lost 1 base and J lost 4; bases outside the gene matches: 3. The CDR3, as DNA: TGCGCCAGCAGCTTGAGTCTAGCGGGCACCGGGGAGCTGTTTTTT. Residues: CASSLSLAGTGELFF. The full variable domain, with the rest looked up from reference TRBV5-1 and TRBJ2-2, is KAGVTQTPRYLIKTRGQQVTLSCSPISGHRSVSWYQQTPGQGLQFLFEYFSETQRNKGNFPGRFSGRQFSNSRSEMNVSTLELGDSALYLCASSLSLAGTGELFFGEGSRLTVL.

The chain employs TRBV5-1 and TRBJ1-1; 8 bases match TRBD1. In germline, CDR1 is SGHRS, CDR2 YFSETQ. CDR3 length: 15 residues. The V gene end was trimmed by 3 bases and the J gene end by 1 base; junction bases not matched to a gene: 5. The CDR3 loop reads CASSSSGTGNTEAFF. The CDR3 DNA is TGCGCCAGCAGCTCCTCCGGGACAGGGAACACTGAAGCTTTCTTT.

This sequence joins TRBV5-6 and TRBJ2-7; perhaps TRBD1 as D (6 bases). From germline, CDR1 is SGHDT and CDR2 YYEEEE. Trimming took off 1 base at V and 3 bases at J, with 8 bases between the two ends. This CDR3 has 13 amino acids. The CDR3 region is CASSLTGIYEQYF. CDR3 sequence (DNA): TGTGCCAGCAGCTTGACAGGGATCTACGAGCAGTACTTC.

The chain carries TRBV5-6 and TRBJ1-5; a weak D match, TRBD1 (6 bases). Trimming took off 2 bases at V and 0 bases at J, with 9 bases between the two ends. This CDR3 is built from 15 residues. Germline CDR1 SGHDT, CDR2 YYEEEE. CDR3 sequence reads: CASSLRGHSNQPQHF. In DNA, the CDR3 is TGTGCCAGCAGCTTAAGGGGACATAGCAATCAGCCCCAGCATTTT.